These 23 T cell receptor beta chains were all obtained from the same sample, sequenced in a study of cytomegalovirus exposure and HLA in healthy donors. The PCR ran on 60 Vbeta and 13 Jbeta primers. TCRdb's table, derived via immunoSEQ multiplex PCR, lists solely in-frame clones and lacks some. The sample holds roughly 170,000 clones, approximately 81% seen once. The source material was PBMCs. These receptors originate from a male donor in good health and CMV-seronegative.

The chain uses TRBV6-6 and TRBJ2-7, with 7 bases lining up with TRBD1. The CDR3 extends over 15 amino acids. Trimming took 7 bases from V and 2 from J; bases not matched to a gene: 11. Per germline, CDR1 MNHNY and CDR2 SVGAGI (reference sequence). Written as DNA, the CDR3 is TGTGCCAGCACCCCAGGGGGTAACAAACCCTACGAGCAGTACTTC. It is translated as CASTPGGNKPYEQYF.

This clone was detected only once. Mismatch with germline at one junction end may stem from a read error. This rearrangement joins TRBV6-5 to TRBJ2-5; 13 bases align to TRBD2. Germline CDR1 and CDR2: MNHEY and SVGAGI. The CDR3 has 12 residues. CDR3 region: CASRSGTSGTDF. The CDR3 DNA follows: TGTGCCAGCAGGTCCGGGACTAGCGGGACCGACTTC.

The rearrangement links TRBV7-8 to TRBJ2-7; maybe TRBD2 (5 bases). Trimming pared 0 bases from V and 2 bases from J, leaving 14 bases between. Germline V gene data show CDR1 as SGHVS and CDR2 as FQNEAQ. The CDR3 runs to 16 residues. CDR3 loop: CASSLASGIRTYEQYF. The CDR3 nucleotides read TGTGCCAGCAGCTTAGCATCCGGGATTAGGACCTACGAGCAGTACTTC. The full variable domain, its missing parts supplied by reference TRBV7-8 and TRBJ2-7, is GAGVSQSPRYKVAKRGQDVALRCDPISGHVSLFWYQQALGQGPEFLTYFQNEAQLDKSGLPSDRFFAERPEGSVSTLKIQRTQQEDSAVYLCASSLASGIRTYEQYFGPGTRLTVT.

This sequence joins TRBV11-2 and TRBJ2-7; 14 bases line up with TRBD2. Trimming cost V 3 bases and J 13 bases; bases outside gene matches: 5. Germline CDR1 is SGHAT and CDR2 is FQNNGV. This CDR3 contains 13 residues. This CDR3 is CASSLTSGRAVYF. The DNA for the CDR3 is TGTGCCAGCAGCTTGACTAGCGGGAGGGCCGTTTACTTC. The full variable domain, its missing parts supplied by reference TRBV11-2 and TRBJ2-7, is EAGVAQSPRYKIIEKRQSVAFWCNPISGHATLYWYQQILGQGPKLLIQFQNNGVVDDSQLPKDRFSAERLKGVDSTLKIQPAKLEDSAVYLCASSLTSGRAVYFGPGTRLTVT.

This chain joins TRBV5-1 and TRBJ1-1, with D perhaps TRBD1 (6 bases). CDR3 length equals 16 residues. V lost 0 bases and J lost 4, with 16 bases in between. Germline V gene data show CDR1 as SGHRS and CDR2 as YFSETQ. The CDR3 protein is CASSLVGGLPSTEAFF. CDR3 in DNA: TGCGCCAGCAGCTTGGTGGGGGGGCTCCCGAGCACTGAAGCTTTCTTT. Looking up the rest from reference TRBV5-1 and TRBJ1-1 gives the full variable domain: KAGVTQTPRYLIKTRGQQVTLSCSPISGHRSVSWYQQTPGQGLQFLFEYFSETQRNKGNFPGRFSGRQFSNSRSEMNVSTLELGDSALYLCASSLVGGLPSTEAFFGQGTRLTVV.

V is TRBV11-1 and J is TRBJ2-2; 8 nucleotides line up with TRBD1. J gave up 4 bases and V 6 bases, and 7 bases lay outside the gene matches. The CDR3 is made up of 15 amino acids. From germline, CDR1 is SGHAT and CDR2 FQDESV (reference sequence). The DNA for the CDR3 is TGTGCCAGCAGGGACCAGGGGGCGGTCACCGGGGAGCTGTTTTTT. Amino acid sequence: CASRDQGAVTGELFF.

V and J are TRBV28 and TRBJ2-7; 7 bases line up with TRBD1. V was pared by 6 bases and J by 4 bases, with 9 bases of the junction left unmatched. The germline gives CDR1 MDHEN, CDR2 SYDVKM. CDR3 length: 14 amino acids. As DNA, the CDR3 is TGTGCCAGCAGAAAGACGGGACAGACTTACGAGCAGTACTTC. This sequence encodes CASRKTGQTYEQYF.

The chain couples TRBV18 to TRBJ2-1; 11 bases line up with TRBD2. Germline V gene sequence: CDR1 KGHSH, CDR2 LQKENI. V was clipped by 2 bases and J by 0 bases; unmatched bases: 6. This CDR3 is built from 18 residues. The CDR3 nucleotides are TGTGCCAGCTCACCAACCCCGGGACTAGCGGACTCCTACAATGAGCAGTTCTTC. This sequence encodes CASSPTPGLADSYNEQFF.

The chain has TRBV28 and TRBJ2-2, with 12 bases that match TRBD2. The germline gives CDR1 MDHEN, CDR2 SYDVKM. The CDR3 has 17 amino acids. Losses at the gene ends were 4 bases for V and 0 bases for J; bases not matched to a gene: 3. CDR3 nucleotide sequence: TGTGCCAGCAGTTCCGGACTAGCGGGATCGAACACCGGGGAGCTGTTTTTT. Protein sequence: CASSSGLAGSNTGELFF.

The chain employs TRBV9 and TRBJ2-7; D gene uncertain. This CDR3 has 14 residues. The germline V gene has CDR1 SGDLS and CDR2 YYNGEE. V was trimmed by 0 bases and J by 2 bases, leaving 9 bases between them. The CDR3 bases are TGTGCCAGCAGCGTAGACCGGTCGACCTACGAGCAGTACTTC. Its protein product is CASSVDRSTYEQYF. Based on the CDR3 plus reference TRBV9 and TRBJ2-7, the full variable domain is DSGVTQTPKHLITATGQRVTLRCSPRSGDLSVYWYQQSLDQGLQFLIQYYNGEERAKGNILERFSAQQFPDLHSELNLSSLELGDSALYFCASSVDRSTYEQYFGPGTRLTVT.

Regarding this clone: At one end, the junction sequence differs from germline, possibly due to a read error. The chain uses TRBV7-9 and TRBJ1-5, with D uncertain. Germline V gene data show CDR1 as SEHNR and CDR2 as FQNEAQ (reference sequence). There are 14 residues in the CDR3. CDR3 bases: TGTTCCAGCAGCCCTAGCGGGCGCAATCAGCCCCAGCATTTT. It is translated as CSSSPSGRNQPQHF. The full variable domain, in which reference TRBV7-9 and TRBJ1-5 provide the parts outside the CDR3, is DTGVSQNPRHKITKRGQNVTFRCDPISEHNRLYWYRQTLGQGPEFLTYFQNEAQLEKSRLLSDRFSAERPKGSFSTLEIQRTEQGDSAMYLCSSSPSGRNQPQHFGDGTRLSIL.

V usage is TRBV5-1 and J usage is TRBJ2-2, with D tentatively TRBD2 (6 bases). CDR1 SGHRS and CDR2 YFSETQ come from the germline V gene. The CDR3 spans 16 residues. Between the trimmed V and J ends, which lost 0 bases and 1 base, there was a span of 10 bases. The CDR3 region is CASSLESGVNTGELFF. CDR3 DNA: TGCGCCAGCAGCTTGGAGTCGGGAGTGAACACCGGGGAGCTGTTTTTT.

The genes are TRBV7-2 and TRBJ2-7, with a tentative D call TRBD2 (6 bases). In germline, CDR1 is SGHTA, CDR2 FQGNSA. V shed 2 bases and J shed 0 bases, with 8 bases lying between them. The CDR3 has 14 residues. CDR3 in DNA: TGTGCCAGCAGCTTAACGGGGGACTCCTACGAGCAGTACTTC. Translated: CASSLTGDSYEQYF.

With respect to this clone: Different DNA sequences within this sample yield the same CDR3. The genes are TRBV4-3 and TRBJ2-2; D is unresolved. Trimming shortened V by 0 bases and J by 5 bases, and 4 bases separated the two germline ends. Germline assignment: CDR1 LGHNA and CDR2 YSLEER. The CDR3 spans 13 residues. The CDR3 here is CASSQDRTGELFF. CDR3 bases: TGCGCCAGCAGCCAAGATCGGACCGGGGAGCTGTTTTTT.

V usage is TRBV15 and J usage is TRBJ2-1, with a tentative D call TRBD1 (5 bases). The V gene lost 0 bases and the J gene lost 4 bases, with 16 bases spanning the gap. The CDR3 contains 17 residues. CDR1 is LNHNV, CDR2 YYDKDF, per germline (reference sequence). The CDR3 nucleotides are TGTGCCACCAGCAGAGATTTATGGGTAGGGGAATACAATGAGCAGTTCTTC. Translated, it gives CATSRDLWVGEYNEQFF.

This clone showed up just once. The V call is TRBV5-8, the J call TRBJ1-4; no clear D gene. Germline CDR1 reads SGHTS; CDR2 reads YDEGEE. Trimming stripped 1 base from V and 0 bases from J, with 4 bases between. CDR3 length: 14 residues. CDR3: CASSLPSTNEKLFF. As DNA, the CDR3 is TGTGCCAGCAGCTTGCCGTCAACTAATGAAAAACTGTTTTTT.

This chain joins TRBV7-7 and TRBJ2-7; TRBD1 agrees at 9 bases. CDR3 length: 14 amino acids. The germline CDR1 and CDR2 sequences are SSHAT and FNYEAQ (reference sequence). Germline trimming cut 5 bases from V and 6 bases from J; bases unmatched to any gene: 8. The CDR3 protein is CASSPGQGRSEQYF. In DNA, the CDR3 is TGTGCCAGCAGCCCCGGACAGGGGAGATCCGAGCAGTACTTC.

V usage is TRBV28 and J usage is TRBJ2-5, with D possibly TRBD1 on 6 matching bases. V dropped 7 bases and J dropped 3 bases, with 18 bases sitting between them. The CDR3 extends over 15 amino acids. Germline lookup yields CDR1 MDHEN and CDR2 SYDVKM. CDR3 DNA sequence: TGTGCCAGCACATCTTGGGGCAGGGGCGAAGAGACCCAGTACTTC. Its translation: CASTSWGRGEETQYF.

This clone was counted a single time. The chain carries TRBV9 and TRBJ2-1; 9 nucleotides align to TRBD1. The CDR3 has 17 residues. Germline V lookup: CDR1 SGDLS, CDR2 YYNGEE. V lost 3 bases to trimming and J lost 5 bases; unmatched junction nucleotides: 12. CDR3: CASSAKATGGFNNEQFF. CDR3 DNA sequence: TGTGCCAGCAGCGCGAAAGCAACAGGGGGCTTTAACAATGAGCAGTTCTTC. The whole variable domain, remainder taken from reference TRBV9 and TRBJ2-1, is DSGVTQTPKHLITATGQRVTLRCSPRSGDLSVYWYQQSLDQGLQFLIQYYNGEERAKGNILERFSAQQFPDLHSELNLSSLELGDSALYFCASSAKATGGFNNEQFFGPGTRLTVL.

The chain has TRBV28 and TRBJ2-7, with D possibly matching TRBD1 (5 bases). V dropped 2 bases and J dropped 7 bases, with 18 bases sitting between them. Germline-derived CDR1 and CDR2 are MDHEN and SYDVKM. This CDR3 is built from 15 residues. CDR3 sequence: CASSLGSRAPPEQYF. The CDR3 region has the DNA TGTGCCAGCAGTTTAGGTTCCAGGGCGCCCCCGGAGCAGTACTTC.

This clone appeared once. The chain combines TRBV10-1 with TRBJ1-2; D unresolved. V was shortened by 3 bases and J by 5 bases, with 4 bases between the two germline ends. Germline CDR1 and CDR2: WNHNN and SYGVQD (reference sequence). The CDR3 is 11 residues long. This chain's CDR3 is CASSDRYGYTF. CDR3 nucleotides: TGCGCCAGCAGTGACAGGTATGGCTACACCTTC.

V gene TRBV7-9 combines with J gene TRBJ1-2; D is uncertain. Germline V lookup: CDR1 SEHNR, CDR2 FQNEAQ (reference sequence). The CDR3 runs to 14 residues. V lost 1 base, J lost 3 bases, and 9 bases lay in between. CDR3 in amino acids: CASSLGSLDYGYTF. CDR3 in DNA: TGTGCCAGCAGCTTAGGGAGTTTGGACTATGGCTACACCTTC.

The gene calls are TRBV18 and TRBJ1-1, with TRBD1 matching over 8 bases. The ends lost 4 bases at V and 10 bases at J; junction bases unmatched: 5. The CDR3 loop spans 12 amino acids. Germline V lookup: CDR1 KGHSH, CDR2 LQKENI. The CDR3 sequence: CASSQDRDGAFF. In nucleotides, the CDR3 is TGTGCCAGCTCACAGGACAGGGATGGAGCTTTCTTT.